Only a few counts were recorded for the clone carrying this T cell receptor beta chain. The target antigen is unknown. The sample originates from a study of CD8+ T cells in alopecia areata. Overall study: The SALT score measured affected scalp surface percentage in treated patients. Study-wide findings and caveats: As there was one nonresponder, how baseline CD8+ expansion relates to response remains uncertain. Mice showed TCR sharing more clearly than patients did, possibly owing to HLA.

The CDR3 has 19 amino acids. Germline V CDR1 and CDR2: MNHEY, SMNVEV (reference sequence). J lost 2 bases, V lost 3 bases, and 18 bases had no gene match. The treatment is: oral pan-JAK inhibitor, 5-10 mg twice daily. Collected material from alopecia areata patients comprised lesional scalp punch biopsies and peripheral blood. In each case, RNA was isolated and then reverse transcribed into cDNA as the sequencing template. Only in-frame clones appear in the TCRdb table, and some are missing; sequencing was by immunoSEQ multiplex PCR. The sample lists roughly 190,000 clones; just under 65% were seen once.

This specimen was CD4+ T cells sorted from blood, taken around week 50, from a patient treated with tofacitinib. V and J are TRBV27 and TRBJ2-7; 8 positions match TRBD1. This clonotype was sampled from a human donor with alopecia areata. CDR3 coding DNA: TGTGCCAGCAGTTTGACAGGGGTCCAACAAACCCATCATCCCTACGAGCAGTACTTC. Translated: CASSLTGVQQTHHPYEQYF.